The rows below give T cell receptor beta chains drawn from one sample of a study of blood T cell repertoires in COVID-19. Profiling relied on immunoSEQ multiplex PCR, and the TCRdb table lists in-frame clones only, not all of them. The sample includes fewer than 400,000 clones, roughly 91% seen only once; the top ten take less than 2%. The sample taken for sequencing was PBMCs or T cells enriched from blood (not recorded which). These receptors were obtained from a woman aged 30 to 39 who had recovered from COVID-19. Each CDR3 is given with its conserved first and last residue. A D gene is named only where the DNA matches it firmly. Rows give clone size only sometimes, using once, few, many, or a class for an expanded clone.

j_call d_call clone_size cdr3_length v_call cdr3_aa cdr3_nt
TRBJ1-2 NA NA 13 TRBV30 CAWSATRGSGYTF TGTGCCTGGAGTGCGACCAGGGGTTCTGGCTACACCTTC
TRBJ1-2 NA once 16 TRBV18 CASSPTGIGNNYGYTF TGTGCCAGCTCACCCACAGGGATTGGGAATAACTATGGCTACACCTTC
TRBJ2-7 NA NA 13 TRBV5-1 CASSLGASYEQYF TGCGCCAGCAGCTTGGGGGCCTCATACGAGCAGTACTTC
TRBJ1-2 NA NA 16 TRBV13 CASSLGLGRPNYGYTF TGTGCCAGCAGCTTAGGCCTGGGCAGGCCAAACTATGGCTACACCTTC
TRBJ1-5 NA few 12 TRBV29-1 CSVTDGNQPQHF TGCAGCGTAACAGACGGCAATCAGCCCCAGCATTTT
TRBJ2-7 NA NA 12 TRBV12-5 CASGSLVYEQYF TGTGCTAGTGGTTCCCTCGTTTACGAGCAGTACTTC
TRBJ2-7 NA NA 15 TRBV5-4 CASSLRGAPSYEQYF TGTGCCAGCAGCTTGCGGGGGGCTCCCTCCTACGAGCAGTACTTC
TRBJ2-5 TRBD2 NA 17 TRBV7-9 CASAPLPGLAVQETQYF TGTGCCAGCGCACCTCTACCGGGACTAGCAGTTCAAGAGACCCAGTACTTC
TRBJ2-5 NA NA 13 TRBV6-5 CASSSQAQETQYF TGTGCCAGCAGTAGTCAGGCCCAAGAGACCCAGTACTTC
TRBJ1-2 NA few 14 TRBV29-1 CSVEVVQSNYGYTF TGCAGCGTTGAAGTTGTACAGAGTAACTATGGCTACACCTTC